The 7 T cell receptor beta chains presented below share a single source sample, sequenced in a study of blood T cell repertoires in COVID-19. TCRdb keeps only in-frame clones here, not all; method: immunoSEQ multiplex PCR. The data hold under 400,000 clones, with approximately 90% observed a single time. The sequenced sample consisted of peripheral blood. The receptor set was obtained from a woman in her thirties with COVID-19, enrolled during active disease.

The chain has TRBV7-3 and TRBJ2-5, with 16 bases that match TRBD2. The trim removed 4 bases at V and 4 bases at J, leaving 9 bases unmatched. Germline CDR1 SGHTA, CDR2 FQGTGA. The CDR3 has 18 amino acids. The CDR3: CASSSGLGLAGGRETQYF. In DNA form, the CDR3 reads TGTGCCAGCAGCTCCGGCCTGGGACTAGCGGGGGGGCGAGAGACCCAGTACTTC.

For this clone: The identical CDR3 is also encoded by other nucleotide sequences in the sample. The chain has TRBV4-3 and TRBJ2-5; 7 bases are shared with TRBD1. Germline V CDR1 and CDR2: LGHNA, YSLEER. J lost 4 bases, V lost 3 bases, and 2 bases had no gene match. The CDR3 is 13 amino acids. This chain's CDR3 is CASSQRQGETQYF. CDR3 in DNA: TGCGCCAGCAGCCAGAGACAGGGAGAGACCCAGTACTTC.

The J gene is TRBJ1-2, the V gene TRBV7-9; D is unclear. The CDR3 has 17 residues. Trimming took 5 bases from V and 6 from J, leaving 25 bases between them. Germline loops: CDR1 SEHNR, CDR2 FQNEAQ (reference sequence). CDR3: CASSLSLRRKRGDGYTF. In DNA form, the CDR3 reads TGTGCCAGCAGCCTTTCCTTAAGACGGAAGCGAGGTGATGGCTACACCTTC.

The V call is TRBV2, the J call TRBJ2-2; tentatively, D is TRBD2 (6 bases). In germline, CDR1 is SNHLY, CDR2 FYNNEI. V lost 6 bases, J lost 6 bases, and 23 bases lay in between. The CDR3 spans 17 residues. CDR3 sequence: CASRDRDSLSESGELFF. CDR3 DNA: TGTGCCAGCAGGGACCGGGACTCCCTTTCAGAGTCCGGGGAGCTGTTTTTT.

The genes are TRBV4-2 and TRBJ2-3; D perhaps matches TRBD2 (6 bases). V gave up 2 bases and J gave up 3 bases, with 9 bases separating them. Looked up from germline, CDR1 is LGHNA and CDR2 is YNFKEQ. CDR3 size: 14 residues. CDR3 in DNA: TGTGCCAGCAGCCAACGGGACTCTACAGATACGCAGTATTTT. It is translated as CASSQRDSTDTQYF.

This clone has only a few counts. V usage is TRBV19 and J usage is TRBJ2-1, with a weak D call TRBD2 (7 bases). CDR3 size: 14 residues. From germline, CDR1 is LNHDA and CDR2 SQIVND (reference sequence). Trimming pared 6 bases from V and 7 bases from J, leaving 16 bases between. As DNA, the CDR3 is TGTGCCAGTAGAATCGGGGGGCCGATAAATGAGCAGTTCTTC. Amino acid sequence: CASRIGGPINEQFF. Full variable domain (outside the CDR3, taken from reference TRBV19 and TRBJ2-1): DGGITQSPKYLFRKEGQNVTLSCEQNLNHDAMYWYRQDPGQGLRLIYYSQIVNDFQKGDIAEGYSVSREKKESFPLTVTSAQKNPTAFYLCASRIGGPINEQFFGPGTRLTVL.

The chain employs TRBV18 and TRBJ2-1; maybe TRBD1 (6 bases). Per germline, CDR1 KGHSH and CDR2 LQKENI. The CDR3 has 17 amino acids. Trimming stripped 0 bases from V and 5 bases from J, with 17 bases between. The CDR3 region is CASSPPTSRGSNNEQFF. DNA for the CDR3: TGTGCCAGCTCACCACCGACCTCCAGGGGATCAAACAATGAGCAGTTCTTC.